Sequencing of this T cell receptor beta chain was carried out in a study of T cell repertoires in cytomegalovirus infection. Study-wide points: Dominant in the ex vivo response were TCR beta clonotypes restricted by HLA-C and specific for CMV.

TCRdb reanalysed the reads using MiXCR and keeps one entry per CDR3 protein. The table includes about 190,000 distinct CDR3 sequences, about 28% detected once. The table lists this clonotype with many counts. The antigen remains unidentified. The CDR3 length is 15 residues. V was clipped by 0 bases and J by 8 bases; unmatched bases: 3. In germline, CDR1 is LNHNV, CDR2 YYDKDF (reference sequence). This TCR was sampled from a human donor in good health (CMV status not recorded). Some clones in this sample may be carry-over from other donors' samples. The sequenced sample consisted of PBMCs. V and J are TRBV15 and TRBJ1-6; 8 positions match TRBD1. The CDR3 is CATSREDRVYSPLHF. CDR3 nucleotide sequence: TGTGCCACCAGCAGAGAGGACAGGGTGTATTCACCCCTCCACTTT.